Here is one T cell receptor (beta chain) with its context. CDR1 and CDR2 (germline): MNHNY, SVGAGI (reference sequence). Trimming at V came to 6 bases and at J to 3 bases, leaving 3 bases not matched to a gene. The CDR3 is 13 residues long. The method was immunoSEQ multiplex PCR; TCRdb's version includes in-frame clones alone and lacks a portion of them. This sample yields about 2.5 million clones, of which just under 95% are seen a single time; roughly 0.34% belongs to the top ten. The sample is drawn from a study of shared clonotypes between healthy human individuals. The source material was naive CD4+ T cells from PBMCs. Indicated subset: CD45RA+ positively selected. The receptor was derived from a man aged 18-30 years in good health. Some clones in this sample may be carry-over from other donors' samples. The chain recombines TRBV6-6 with TRBJ1-1; TRBD1 matches 8 bases. The CDR3 region is CASSGQGHTEAFF. The CDR3 nucleotides are TGTGCCAGCAGCGGACAGGGACACACTGAAGCTTTCTTT.